The 11 T cell receptor beta chains listed next were all sequenced from one sample in a study of OX40 agonist ivuxolimab in advanced cancers. The repertoire was sequenced with immunoSEQ multiplex PCR; TCRdb's copy has only in-frame clones and lacks some. Of around 48,000 clones in the sample, about 85% were seen once. Sequencing used CD4+ or CD8+ T cells sorted from blood, obtained in a trial of the OX40 agonist ivuxolimab. The receptors were sampled from an adult with an advanced solid tumor such as melanoma, head and neck, liver or kidney cancer.

This clone appeared a single time. The V and J genes are TRBV5-1 and TRBJ1-1; the D is unclear. The CDR3 spans 16 residues. V lost 2 bases and J lost 0, with 14 bases in between. Germline V gene sequence: CDR1 SGHRS, CDR2 YFSETQ. The CDR3 DNA reads TGCGCCAGCAGCTTTGGCACGACATACATGAACACTGAAGCTTTCTTT. Translation gives CASSFGTTYMNTEAFF.

The genes are TRBV30 and TRBJ2-7; D is unclear. Trimming took 0 bases from V and 4 from J, leaving 13 bases between them. The CDR3 length is 14 residues. Germline CDR1 GTSNPN, CDR2 SVGIG (reference sequence). CDR3 residues: CAWSVPPTQYEQYF. The CDR3 bases are TGTGCCTGGAGTGTACCCCCAACCCAGTACGAGCAGTACTTC.

V is TRBV18 and J is TRBJ2-2; D remains unclear. This CDR3 has 15 residues. Germline CDR1 and CDR2: KGHSH and LQKENI. V was clipped by 3 bases and J by 0 bases, with 8 bases between them. The CDR3 protein is CASSPDHTNTGELFF. The CDR3 DNA is TGTGCCAGCTCACCGGACCATACGAACACCGGGGAGCTGTTTTTT.

The chain carries TRBV18 and TRBJ1-2, with 8 bases lining up with TRBD1. Trimming took 6 bases from V and 9 from J; bases not matched to a gene: 15. The germline V gene has CDR1 KGHSH and CDR2 LQKENI. This CDR3 is 15 amino acids long. The CDR3: CASSDQGGQGGRYTF. CDR3 nucleotide sequence: TGTGCCAGCTCCGACCAAGGCGGACAGGGCGGACGCTACACCTTC.

This clone was detected only a few times. The rearrangement joins TRBV18 to TRBJ1-5; 12 bases match TRBD1. J gave up 2 bases and V 3 bases, and 5 bases lay outside the gene matches. Per the germline V gene, CDR1 is KGHSH and CDR2 is LQKENI. The CDR3 consists of 17 residues. CDR3 loop: CASSPGQGAPGNQPQHF. CDR3 DNA sequence: TGTGCCAGCTCACCGGGACAGGGGGCGCCGGGCAATCAGCCCCAGCATTTT.

This chain connects TRBV6-5 to TRBJ2-7; 8 positions agree with TRBD1. Germline V gene data show CDR1 as MNHEY and CDR2 as SVGAGI. V dropped 5 bases and J dropped 0; count of bases not matched to a gene: 3. This CDR3 is built from 14 residues. CDR3 bases: TGTGCCAGCAGTGCCGGGACAGGCTCCTACGAGCAGTACTTC. It yields the protein CASSAGTGSYEQYF.

This rearrangement joins TRBV7-6 to TRBJ2-5; 8 nucleotides match TRBD2. J gave up 4 bases and V 5 bases, and 12 bases lay outside the gene matches. Germline V gene sequence: CDR1 SGHVS, CDR2 FNYEAQ. The CDR3 consists of 16 residues. The CDR3 DNA sequence: TGTGCCAGCAGCAATAACCCCCCGGGACTAGGAGAGACCCAGTACTTC. Amino acids: CASSNNPPGLGETQYF.

The gene calls are TRBV5-8 and TRBJ1-5, with TRBD1 as a possible D gene (5 bases). The CDR3 totals 15 residues. V dropped 4 bases and J dropped 5 bases, with 16 bases sitting between them. Germline V CDR1 and CDR2: SGHTS, YDEGEE. The CDR3, as DNA: TGTGCCAGCAGCCTGGAGAAGGGGCCGTATCAGCCCCAGCATTTT. It yields the protein CASSLEKGPYQPQHF.

This clone was detected only a few times. The V call is TRBV29-1, the J call TRBJ2-7, with 9 positions matching TRBD1. The V gene's germline CDR1 is SQVTM and CDR2 ANQGSEA. CDR3 length equals 13 residues. Losses at the gene ends were 8 bases for V and 1 base for J; bases not matched to a gene: 6. In DNA, the CDR3 is TGCAGCACAAGACAGGGGGGATCCTACGAGCAGTACTTC. This codes for CSTRQGGSYEQYF.

J is TRBJ2-3 and V is TRBV11-3; D gene unclear. The CDR3 covers 16 residues. CDR1 is SGHNT, CDR2 YENEEA, per germline. V lost 1 base, J lost 1 base, and 12 bases lay in between. The CDR3 spells CASSLGASERTDTQYF. CDR3 DNA sequence: TGTGCCAGCAGCTTAGGGGCCAGCGAGCGCACAGATACGCAGTATTTT.

This sequence joins TRBV6-1 and TRBJ2-5; D is perhaps TRBD1 or TRBD2 (5 bases each). Deletions cut 6 bases from V and 2 bases from J, with 13 bases between. The length of the CDR3 is 14 residues. In germline, CDR1 is MNHNS, CDR2 SASEGT. Here the CDR3 DNA reads TGTGCCAGCAGAACGGGGCCTGCACAAGAGACCCAGTACTTC. It translates to CASRTGPAQETQYF.